The present T cell receptor (beta chain) was sequenced within a study of cytotoxic CD8 clonotypes in ibrutinib-treated CLL. Overall study context: Average yields of about 260,000 productive templates and 94,082 productive rearrangements characterized the samples. The study's findings and limits: Starting clonality was above that of age-matched healthy donors and tracked circulating CD8+ T-cell counts. Rising at ibrutinib response, clonality subsequently fell back toward baseline at progression.

In its sample, this clone was seen once. Its target is unknown. Germline V CDR1 and CDR2: KGHSH, LQKENI. CDR3 length equals 18 residues. The trim removed 3 bases at V and 7 bases at J, leaving 18 bases unmatched. Generated by immunoSEQ multiplex PCR, the TCRdb table keeps only in-frame clones and is missing some. The sample lists 150,000 to 200,000 clones, approximately 91% occurring once. Here the sequenced sample was PBMCs, taken at disease progression, from a patient treated with ibrutinib. The rearrangement joins TRBV18 to TRBJ1-1, with 9 positions matching TRBD1. This sequence originates from a human donor with chronic lymphocytic leukemia. Written as DNA, the CDR3 is TGTGCCAGCTCACCTAAAGTCCCGGGACAGGGTAAAGCCTTTGAAGCTTTCTTT. Its translation is CASSPKVPGQGKAFEAFF.